The 32 T cell receptor beta chains given below trace back to one sample, sequenced in a study of blood T cells in healthy people across ages. A second PCR of 7 to 11 cycles used a sample-barcoded 5' primer and a J-beta primer mix. MiXCR was run by TCRdb on the 5' RACE reads, yielding one entry per CDR3 protein. This sample carries roughly 1.9 million distinct CDR3 sequences, more than 35% of them seen once, and the ten largest clones take approximately 22%. Sequencing was done on a sample of blood. These receptors were taken from a human donor in good health.

The CDR3 spells CASSHGAGTLYEQYF. CDR3 DNA: TGTGCCAGCAGCCACGGAGCCGGGACCCTCTACGAGCAGTACTTC. The chain is built from TRBV4-2 and TRBJ2-7, with D possibly being TRBD1 or TRBD2 (5 bases each). The CDR3 sequence is 15 residues long. V was trimmed by 3 bases and J by 3 bases, leaving 15 bases between them. CDR1 is LGHNA, CDR2 YNFKEQ, per germline.

The V and J genes are TRBV3-1 and TRBJ2-1; no clear D. There are 12 residues in the CDR3. The germline gives CDR1 LGHDT, CDR2 YNNKEL (reference sequence). The V gene lost 1 base and the J gene lost 15 bases, with 13 bases spanning the gap. In DNA, the CDR3 is TGTGCCAGCAGCCAAGGGTTTCCTAGGCCGTTCTTC. This encodes CASSQGFPRPFF.

The chain has TRBV20-1 and TRBJ2-1, with D perhaps TRBD1 (5 bases). Germline loops: CDR1 DFQATT, CDR2 SNEGSKA (reference sequence). This CDR3 has 13 amino acids. V lost 1 base and J 3 bases, leaving 7 bases between the germline ends. The CDR3 here is CSARGTYYNEQFF. The CDR3 coding sequence is TGCAGTGCTAGAGGGACATACTACAATGAGCAGTTCTTC.

The V call is TRBV20-1, the J call TRBJ2-7, with 7 positions matching TRBD1. This CDR3 contains 14 residues. Germline lookup yields CDR1 DFQATT and CDR2 SNEGSKA (reference sequence). V dropped 3 bases and J dropped 1; count of bases not matched to a gene: 6. The CDR3 nucleotides read TGCAGTGCTAGCGGACAGGACCCTTCCTACGAGCAGTACTTC. Translated: CSASGQDPSYEQYF.

In this sample, this clonotype turned up a few times. V is TRBV12-3 or TRBV12-4 and J is TRBJ2-1, with TRBD1 matching 7 bases. The CDR3 is 17 amino acids. V was pared by 0 bases and J by 3 bases, with 8 bases of the junction left unmatched. CDR3 sequence (DNA): TGTGCCAGCAGTTTAGCGCGACGAGGGACAGACTACAATGAGCAGTTCTTC. Amino acids: CASSLARRGTDYNEQFF.

The chain links TRBV4-3 to TRBJ2-5; D is undetermined. CDR1 and CDR2 (germline): LGHNA, YSLEER. V lost 0 bases and J 5 bases, leaving 13 bases between the germline ends. The CDR3 is 15 residues long. The CDR3 bases are TGCGCCAGCAGCCAAGATAGTGGTACCCGGGAGACCCAGTACTTC. It yields the protein CASSQDSGTRETQYF.

Regarding this clonotype: This may stem from a read error, because a much larger clone lies one nucleotide away. This rearrangement joins TRBV2 to TRBJ2-5; D not certain. V was trimmed by 0 bases and J by 0 bases, leaving 8 bases between them. CDR1 is SNHLY, CDR2 FYNNEI, per germline. CDR3 size: 15 residues. CDR3 sequence reads: CASSEAGAYQETQYF. The CDR3 DNA sequence: TGTGCCAGCAGTGAAGCGGGCGCGTACCAAGAGACCCAGTACTTC.

The chain has TRBV7-2 and TRBJ1-2; D remains unclear. CDR3 length equals 16 residues. Germline V gene sequence: CDR1 SGHTA, CDR2 FQGNSA. V was shortened by 1 base and J by 0 bases, with 12 bases between the two germline ends. This chain's CDR3 is CASSLVGEGTNYGYTF. The CDR3 DNA reads as TGTGCCAGCAGCTTAGTCGGGGAAGGGACTAACTATGGCTACACCTTC.

V gene TRBV5-1 combines with J gene TRBJ2-3; 10 bases align to TRBD1. This CDR3 is 17 amino acids long. The V and J ends lost 5 bases and 6 bases, in that order; junction bases with no gene match: 15. The V gene's germline CDR1 is SGHRS and CDR2 YFSETQ. DNA of the CDR3: TGCGCCAGCAGTTACTCCCGAGACAGGGGGCGTGGGGATACGCAGTATTTT. Translated, it gives CASSYSRDRGRGDTQYF.

This clonotype was seen a few times. The rearrangement links TRBV19 to TRBJ1-2; 8 nucleotides align to TRBD1. This CDR3 is 14 amino acids long. Trimming removed 5 bases from V and 3 bases from J; junction bases left unmatched: 5. CDR1 and CDR2 from the germline V gene are LNHDA and SQIVND (reference sequence). CDR3: CASSLDREDYGYTF. The CDR3 bases are TGTGCCAGTAGTTTGGACAGGGAGGACTATGGCTACACCTTC.

The table lists this clonotype with a few counts. The J gene is TRBJ2-7, the V gene TRBV20-1; TRBD1 aligns across 9 bases. V was clipped by 3 bases and J by 1 base; unmatched bases: 7. Per the germline V gene, CDR1 is DFQATT and CDR2 is SNEGSKA (reference sequence). There are 15 residues in the CDR3. For the CDR3, the DNA is TGCAGTGCTAGTCCCCGGGACAGGGTATCCTACGAGCAGTACTTC. Residues: CSASPRDRVSYEQYF.

The V gene is TRBV6-5, the J gene TRBJ1-6; 9 bases are shared with TRBD1. The junction had 5 bases not matched to a gene; V was cut back by 2 bases and J by 6 bases. The CDR3 is 16 residues long. Germline CDR1 is MNHEY and CDR2 is SVGAGI. The CDR3 DNA sequence: TGTGCCAGCAGTTACCGATGGGGACAGGGTAATTCACCCCTCCACTTT. Its translation: CASSYRWGQGNSPLHF.

This clonotype occurred a few times. The CDR3, as DNA: TGTGCCAGCAGCAGGGATGGGGGTGACACTGAAGCTTTCTTT. Translated: CASSRDGGDTEAFF. The chain employs TRBV12-3 or TRBV12-4 and TRBJ1-1, with D tentatively TRBD1 (5 bases). CDR3 size: 14 residues. V gave up 6 bases and J gave up 3 bases, with 14 bases separating them.

This clonotype appeared once. The V and J genes are TRBV28 and TRBJ2-3, with D possibly TRBD2 on 5 matching bases. The CDR3 extends over 15 amino acids. V gave up 5 bases and J gave up 3 bases, with 15 bases separating them. Germline V gene lookup returns CDR1 MDHEN and CDR2 SYDVKM. CDR3 amino acids: CASSLSVRGTDTQYF. The CDR3 nucleotides are TGTGCCAGCAGTCTCTCGGTAAGAGGGACAGATACGCAGTATTTT.

This rearrangement joins TRBV20-1 to TRBJ2-3; 10 positions match TRBD2. The CDR3 has 15 amino acids. Germline assignment: CDR1 DFQATT and CDR2 SNEGSKA (reference sequence). The ends lost 6 bases at V and 4 bases at J; junction bases unmatched: 10. CDR3 region: CSARDSGGIADTQYF. The CDR3, as DNA: TGCAGTGCCCGGGATAGCGGGGGGATCGCAGATACGCAGTATTTT.

This clonotype was observed a handful of times. The chain is built from TRBV5-1 and TRBJ2-5, with 7 positions matching TRBD2. The J call may be incorrect, as the DNA end agrees better with TRBJ2-7. The CDR3 runs to 13 residues. Germline lookup yields CDR1 SGHRS and CDR2 YFSETQ. This CDR3 reads CASSLWEGYEQYF. As DNA, the CDR3 is TGCGCCAGCAGCTTATGGGAGGGCTACGAGCAGTACTTC.

In this sample, this clonotype turned up a few times. The V gene is TRBV7-6, the J gene TRBJ1-1; TRBD1 might be the D (5 bases). The CDR3 is made up of 15 amino acids. The ends were cut back, 4 bases at V and 0 bases at J, with 12 bases in the middle. Per the germline V gene, CDR1 is SGHVS and CDR2 is FNYEAQ. The CDR3 DNA follows: TGTGCCAGCAGCTCTCGGGGCAGACTGAACACTGAAGCTTTCTTT. It specifies CASSSRGRLNTEAFF.

The rearrangement links TRBV9 to TRBJ2-7; D unresolved. The CDR3 extends over 12 amino acids. V was cut by 3 bases and J by 6 bases, with 10 bases left in between. CDR1 and CDR2 (germline): SGDLS, YYNGEE. DNA of the CDR3: TGTGCCAGCAGCGCCGATCAATCCGAGCAGTACTTC. Translating gives CASSADQSEQYF.

This clonotype was recorded only once. J is TRBJ2-5 and V is TRBV29-1; TRBD1 aligns across 9 bases. The end of the DNA is better explained by TRBJ2-7, so the J call may be wrong. CDR1 SQVTM and CDR2 ANQGSEA come from the germline V gene. This CDR3 contains 15 residues. The CDR3 sequence is CSVEGMRTGAAEQYF. CDR3 bases: TGCAGCGTTGAAGGTATGCGGACAGGGGCGGCCGAGCAGTACTTC.

This clonotype appeared once. The chain links TRBV4-2 to TRBJ1-2; D perhaps matches TRBD1 (5 bases). V lost 4 bases to trimming and J lost 4 bases, with 19 bases between them. The germline V gene has CDR1 LGHNA and CDR2 YNFKEQ. This CDR3 has 16 amino acids. The CDR3 is CASSPPPGATGYGYTF. In DNA form, the CDR3 reads TGTGCCAGCAGCCCCCCACCCGGGGCTACGGGCTATGGCTACACCTTC.

The chain employs TRBV29-1 and TRBJ1-2; possible D gene TRBD1, 5 bases. Germline loops: CDR1 SQVTM, CDR2 ANQGSEA. Deletions cut 3 bases from V and 7 bases from J, with 18 bases between. The CDR3 totals 14 residues. The CDR3 sequence: CSVDLAQGHRGYTF. CDR3 bases: TGCAGCGTTGACCTAGCGCAGGGCCACCGTGGCTACACCTTC.

The V and J genes are TRBV4-1 and TRBJ1-2, with TRBD1 matching 7 bases. Trimming cost V 0 bases and J 5 bases; bases outside gene matches: 6. The CDR3 covers 15 residues. Germline loops: CDR1 MGHRA, CDR2 YSYEKL. In nucleotides, the CDR3 is TGCGCCAGCAGCCAAGAGAGGGACAGCTGGTATGGCTACACCTTC. Amino acid sequence: CASSQERDSWYGYTF.

This clonotype appeared a single time. This chain links TRBV3-1 with TRBJ1-5; no clear D gene. The ends were cut back, 1 base at V and 6 bases at J, with 10 bases in the middle. This CDR3 is 14 amino acids long. Per the germline V gene, CDR1 is LGHDT and CDR2 is YNNKEL (reference sequence). The CDR3 DNA is TGTGCCAGCAGCCAAGTTGGTTGGGGTCAGCCCCAGCATTTT. It codes for CASSQVGWGQPQHF. The full variable domain, its missing parts supplied by reference TRBV3-1 and TRBJ1-5, is DTAVSQTPKYLVTQMGNDKSIKCEQNLGHDTMYWYKQDSKKFLKIMFSYNNKELIINETVPNRFSPKSPDKAHLNLHINSLELGDSAVYFCASSQVGWGQPQHFGDGTRLSIL.

In its sample, this clonotype was seen a few times. This rearrangement joins TRBV3-1 to TRBJ2-3; 9 nucleotides match TRBD2. CDR1 and CDR2 from the germline V gene are LGHDT and YNNKEL (reference sequence). The CDR3 totals 15 residues. V shed 0 bases, J shed 2 bases, and the junction held 0 bases outside the gene matches. The CDR3 loop reads CASSQEGLATDTQYF. The CDR3 bases are TGTGCCAGCAGCCAAGAGGGACTAGCCACAGATACGCAGTATTTT.

This clonotype was picked up one time. CDR3 loop: CASSTGTSGGRGTQYF. The CDR3 DNA sequence: TGTGCCAGCAGCACCGGAACTAGCGGGGGTAGAGGTACGCAGTATTTT. The chain links TRBV7-9 to TRBJ2-3; TRBD2 matches at 11 bases. The CDR3 runs to 16 residues. The germline gives CDR1 SEHNR, CDR2 FQNEAQ (reference sequence). With V trimmed by 5 bases and J by 8 bases, 12 bases remained unmatched. The whole variable domain, filled in from reference TRBV7-9 and TRBJ2-3, reads DTGVSQNPRHKITKRGQNVTFRCDPISEHNRLYWYRQTLGQGPEFLTYFQNEAQLEKSRLLSDRFSAERPKGSFSTLEIQRTEQGDSAMYLCASSTGTSGGRGTQYFGPGTRLTVL.

This clonotype was observed a handful of times. This rearrangement joins TRBV10-3 to TRBJ2-1; D not resolved. Germline assignment: CDR1 ENHRY and CDR2 SYGVKD. Trimming cost V 6 bases and J 0 bases, with 18 bases left between them. The CDR3 extends over 17 amino acids. CDR3 sequence (DNA): TGTGCCATCAGACCGTCGAATGTAGACTTCTCCTACAATGAGCAGTTCTTC. Its protein is CAIRPSNVDFSYNEQFF.

V is TRBV5-6 and J is TRBJ2-4; 8 bases map to TRBD1. Losses at the gene ends were 4 bases for V and 2 bases for J; bases not matched to a gene: 5. The CDR3 is 15 residues long. The germline V gene encodes CDR1 SGHDT and CDR2 YYEEEE. CDR3 sequence: CASSRQGATKNIQYF. DNA of the CDR3: TGTGCCAGCAGCCGCCAGGGGGCTACCAAAAACATTCAGTACTTC.

Concerning this clonotype: Germline and junction disagree at one end, which may indicate a read error. The CDR3 sequence is CASSYSRESYDYTF. The CDR3 DNA is TGTGCCAGCAGTTACTCCAGGGAAAGCTATGACTACACCTTC. The chain uses TRBV6-6 and TRBJ1-2, with D possibly TRBD1 on 5 matching bases. Germline CDR1 MNHNY, CDR2 SVGAGI (reference sequence). The CDR3 contains 14 residues.

This clonotype was counted at least ten times. This chain links TRBV20-1 with TRBJ2-6, with D possibly being TRBD1 (5 bases). Between the trimmed V and J ends, which lost 3 bases and 0 bases, there was a span of 9 bases. The CDR3 contains 15 residues. Germline V gene lookup returns CDR1 DFQATT and CDR2 SNEGSKA (reference sequence). This CDR3 reads CSARGQGSGANVLTF. As DNA, the CDR3 is TGCAGTGCTAGGGGGCAGGGCTCTGGGGCCAACGTCCTGACTTTC.

In its sample, this clonotype was seen a few times. The chain is built from TRBV12-3 or TRBV12-4 and TRBJ1-2; TRBD1 agrees at 8 bases. CDR3 length equals 13 residues. The V segment lost 7 bases and the J segment 7 bases; nucleotides outside the gene matches: 8. The CDR3 DNA reads TGTGCCAGCACCAGGACAGGGAAGGGTGGCTACACCTTC. Encoded protein: CASTRTGKGGYTF.

This clonotype was seen ten or more times. The chain recombines TRBV18 with TRBJ2-3; D unclear. The V end lost 5 bases, the J end lost 7 bases, and 7 bases lay between the germline ends. The CDR3 has 11 residues. CDR1 and CDR2 from the germline V gene are KGHSH and LQKENI. CDR3 DNA: TGTGCCAGCTCAGGCCCCCATACGCAGTATTTT. This codes for CASSGPHTQYF.

This clonotype was picked up a small number of times. The chain links TRBV5-1 to TRBJ1-4; D remains ambiguous. The length of the CDR3 is 16 residues. With 4 bases removed from V and 1 base from J, the gap between germline ends came to 14 bases. CDR1 is SGHRS and CDR2 is YFSETQ in the germline V gene. The CDR3 coding sequence is TGCGCCAGCAGCGAGAGTGCCGGGATAACTAATGAAAAACTGTTTTTT. It encodes CASSESAGITNEKLFF.